These 14 T cell receptor beta chains came from one sample sequenced in a study of a mutant IDH1 vaccine in newly diagnosed glioma. Clones were read by immunoSEQ multiplex PCR, and TCRdb kept only the in-frame ones, dropping some. The repertoire has roughly 86,000 clones, around 80% of them found once; the top ten carry roughly 7%. Time point noted: baseline, week 1 (first vaccination visit). Treatment in this sample: pre-vaccination baseline after standard-of-care therapy. Sequenced material: PBMCs, taken from a glioma patient treated with radiotherapy, temozolomide or both. The source of these receptors is a man aged 35 to 55 with glioma.

This clone has a single count. The V call is TRBV30, the J call TRBJ1-2; 11 bases map to TRBD1. V was pared by 4 bases and J by 5 bases, with 6 bases of the junction left unmatched. Germline V gives CDR1 GTSNPN, CDR2 SVGIG (reference sequence). The CDR3 extends over 14 amino acids. The DNA of the CDR3 is TGTGCCTGGAATTATGGGACAGGGGGTTATGGCTACACCTTC. Protein sequence: CAWNYGTGGYGYTF.

The J gene is TRBJ2-7, the V gene TRBV5-1, with a weak D call TRBD2 (6 bases). Germline CDR1 reads SGHRS; CDR2 reads YFSETQ. CDR3 length equals 14 residues. The germline V and J ends were trimmed by 4 bases and 2 bases, with 13 bases remaining between them. The CDR3 is CASSAGLGAYEQYF. CDR3 nucleotide sequence: TGCGCCAGCAGCGCGGGATTGGGGGCCTACGAGCAGTACTTC.

The chain uses TRBV19 and TRBJ2-5, with 11 bases that match TRBD2. J was trimmed by 7 bases and V by 5 bases; bases with no gene match: 12. Germline CDR1 is LNHDA and CDR2 is SQIVND (reference sequence). The CDR3 runs 16 residues. CDR3 in DNA: TGTGCCAGTAGTGGGACTAGCGGCTCCTGGGTGGGGACCCAGTACTTC. This translates into CASSGTSGSWVGTQYF.

This clone appeared a single time. This chain connects TRBV6-4 to TRBJ2-3; D might be TRBD2 (6 bases). CDR3 length: 14 residues. Trimming took 3 bases from V and 4 from J, leaving 11 bases between them. Germline loops: CDR1 MRHNA, CDR2 SNTAGT. The CDR3 loop reads CASSDLPGADTQYF. In DNA form, the CDR3 reads TGTGCCAGCAGTGATCTACCGGGGGCAGATACGCAGTATTTT.

V usage is TRBV6-5 and J usage is TRBJ2-3; D ambiguous. This CDR3 contains 14 residues. The V end was cut by 0 bases, the J end by 2 bases, with 6 bases between. Looked up from germline, CDR1 is MNHEY and CDR2 is SVGAGI. DNA of the CDR3: TGTGCCAGCAGTTACTCGATTTCCACAGATACGCAGTATTTT. This gives the protein CASSYSISTDTQYF.

The chain is built from TRBV5-6 and TRBJ1-2; unclear D gene. The V end lost 0 bases, the J end lost 2 bases, and 8 bases lay between the germline ends. Looked up from germline, CDR1 is SGHDT and CDR2 is YYEEEE. The CDR3 consists of 14 residues. The CDR3 DNA is TGTGCCAGCAGCTTGGACAGATTAAACTATGGCTACACCTTC. It encodes CASSLDRLNYGYTF.

The chain couples TRBV7-8 to TRBJ1-6; 7 bases align to TRBD1. The CDR3 sequence is 17 residues long. Per the germline V gene, CDR1 is SGHVS and CDR2 is FQNEAQ. Trimming removed 2 bases from V and 8 bases from J; junction bases left unmatched: 12. The DNA for the CDR3 is TGTGCCAGCAGCTTATTTTCCACCCCAGGGGGTGATTCACCCCTCCACTTT. This translates into CASSLFSTPGGDSPLHF.

The chain couples TRBV4-3 to TRBJ2-7; D unclear. Trimming shortened V by 1 base and J by 2 bases, and 9 bases separated the two germline ends. This CDR3 spans 14 amino acids. CDR1 and CDR2 (germline): LGHNA, YSLEER. The chain's CDR3 is CASSQGDGTYEQYF. CDR3 DNA sequence: TGCGCCAGCAGCCAAGGGGATGGGACCTACGAGCAGTACTTC.

This clone occurred once. This chain connects TRBV9 to TRBJ2-3; 12 bases fit TRBD2. Germline V gives CDR1 SGDLS, CDR2 YYNGEE. The trim removed 3 bases at V and 5 bases at J, leaving 10 bases unmatched. The CDR3 runs to 17 residues. The CDR3 region has the DNA TGTGCCAGCAGCGCCTCGAGACTAGCGGGAGTAGGAGATACGCAGTATTTT. Translating it yields CASSASRLAGVGDTQYF.

The chain recombines TRBV19 with TRBJ2-1, with TRBD2 matching 10 bases. The germline gives CDR1 LNHDA, CDR2 SQIVND (reference sequence). The V gene end was trimmed by 7 bases and the J gene end by 6 bases; junction bases not matched to a gene: 9. This CDR3 spans 15 amino acids. The CDR3 bases are TGTGCCAGTACCCAAACTAGCGGGGCCTTCAATGAGCAGTTCTTC. This encodes CASTQTSGAFNEQFF. Using reference TRBV19 and TRBJ2-1 for the parts outside the CDR3, the full variable domain is DGGITQSPKYLFRKEGQNVTLSCEQNLNHDAMYWYRQDPGQGLRLIYYSQIVNDFQKGDIAEGYSVSREKKESFPLTVTSAQKNPTAFYLCASTQTSGAFNEQFFGPGTRLTVL.

This chain links TRBV5-4 with TRBJ2-4; 7 bases align to TRBD1. The germline V gene encodes CDR1 SGHNT and CDR2 YYREEE (reference sequence). CDR3 length equals 13 residues. With 5 bases clipped from V and 7 bases from J, the junction kept 6 bases outside the gene matches. The CDR3: CASSFDRENIQYF. The CDR3 coding sequence is TGTGCCAGCAGTTTCGACAGGGAGAACATTCAGTACTTC. Full variable domain (remainder filled in from reference TRBV5-4 and TRBJ2-4): ETGVTQSPTHLIKTRGQQVTLRCSSQSGHNTVSWYQQALGQGPQFIFQYYREEENGRGNFPPRFSGLQFPNYSSELNVNALELDDSALYLCASSFDRENIQYFGAGTRLSVL.

This clone was counted a few times. This chain links TRBV27 with TRBJ1-5; D is possibly TRBD1 (6 bases). V lost 6 bases to trimming and J lost 2 bases, with 14 bases between them. Germline V CDR1 and CDR2: MNHEY, SMNVEV (reference sequence). CDR3 length: 15 residues. CDR3 sequence: CASSQQGLGNQPQHF. The CDR3 region has the DNA TGTGCCAGCAGCCAACAGGGTTTGGGCAATCAGCCCCAGCATTTT.

The V and J genes are TRBV7-8 and TRBJ1-5, with 7 nucleotides matching TRBD1. CDR3 length: 16 residues. Germline V gene sequence: CDR1 SGHVS, CDR2 FQNEAQ. Trimming removed 1 base from V and 4 bases from J; junction bases left unmatched: 7. CDR3 sequence: CASSLGRQGGNQPQHF. The DNA of the CDR3 is TGTGCCAGCAGCTTAGGCCGACAGGGAGGAAATCAGCCCCAGCATTTT.

The chain combines TRBV10-1 with TRBJ2-3; the D gene is possibly TRBD2 (6 bases). Trimming left V 3 bases short and J 6 bases short, with 7 bases between. The germline V gene has CDR1 WNHNN and CDR2 SYGVQD (reference sequence). The CDR3 sequence is 12 residues long. This CDR3 reads CASSDGGDTQYF. The CDR3 DNA is TGCGCCAGCAGTGATGGGGGGGATACGCAGTATTTT.